These T cell receptor beta chains were read from a single sample in a study of blood T cell repertoires in COVID-19. Profiling relied on immunoSEQ multiplex PCR, and the TCRdb table lists in-frame clones only, not all of them. Counted here are approximately 150,000 clones, 88% occurring once; the ten biggest clones make up around 1.9%. The sample was peripheral blood. Receptors originate from an older man with acute or convalescent COVID-19. Each CDR3 is given with its conserved first and last residue. The order of the fields is CDR3 protein, CDR3 DNA, J gene, V gene, clone size, D gene. The D gene is left open where the match is weak. The size entry is marked missing in some rows and otherwise reads once, few, many or a size class.

CASSFRSNTGELFF TGTGCCAGCAGCTTTCGGTCGAACACCGGGGAGCTGTTTTTT TRBJ2-2 TRBV7-8 . .
CASSASGGANEQYF TGTGCCAGCAGTGCAAGCGGGGGGGCCAACGAGCAGTACTTC TRBJ2-7 TRBV6-1 . TRBD2
CASSQVPPTSGLDGELFF TGTGCCAGCAGCCAAGTACCCCCCACTAGCGGGTTGGACGGGGAGCTGTTTTTT TRBJ2-2 TRBV3-1/TRBV3-2 . TRBD2
CASSAYPTGYGYTF TGCGCCAGCAGCGCCTATCCGACTGGCTATGGCTACACCTTC TRBJ1-2 TRBV5-1 . .
CASSSLLGRENYEQYF TGTGCCAGCAGTTCACTCCTAGGGCGGGAGAACTACGAGCAGTACTTC TRBJ2-7 TRBV28 . TRBD2
CASSRQGHDTEAFF TGTGCCAGTAGTAGACAGGGCCACGACACTGAAGCTTTCTTT TRBJ1-1 TRBV19 . TRBD1
CASSEGGRVGETQYF TGTGCCAGCAGTGAAGGGGGGCGAGTGGGAGAGACCCAGTACTTC TRBJ2-5 TRBV6-1 . .
CAWSFAVMNTEAFF TGTGCCTGGAGTTTCGCAGTGATGAACACTGAAGCTTTCTTT TRBJ1-1 TRBV30 . .
CASRGRDRSSYNSPLHF TGTGCCAGCAGAGGAAGGGACAGAAGCTCCTATAATTCACCCCTCCACTTT TRBJ1-6 TRBV28 . TRBD1
CSAGGGGTQYF TGCAGTGCTGGAGGAGGCGGGACCCAGTACTTC TRBJ2-5 TRBV20-1 few .
CAWSRKGAADTEAFF TGTGCCTGGAGTCGTAAGGGGGCAGCGGACACTGAAGCTTTCTTT TRBJ1-1 TRBV30 . TRBD1
CASSDGVRVGAYF TGTGCCAGTAGTGATGGAGTCAGGGTGGGGGCCTATTTT TRBJ1-3 TRBV19 . .
CASSTEGASGYTF TGTGCCAGTAGTACGGAGGGCGCAAGTGGCTACACCTTC TRBJ1-2 TRBV19 few .
CASSSPVQGAQGYTF TGTGCCAGCAGCTCCCCCGTCCAGGGGGCACAAGGCTACACCTTC TRBJ1-2 TRBV5-6 . TRBD1
CATSERGTSGRVRETQYF TGTGCCACCAGTGAGCGAGGGACTAGCGGGAGGGTGCGGGAGACCCAGTACTTC TRBJ2-5 TRBV24-1 . TRBD2
CASSHESSGGVPDTQYF TGCGCCAGCAGCCATGAGTCGAGCGGGGGGGTCCCAGATACGCAGTATTTT TRBJ2-3 TRBV5-1 once TRBD2
CASSLTAGPNTEAFF TGCGCCAGCAGCTTGACAGCGGGGCCCAACACTGAAGCTTTCTTT TRBJ1-1 TRBV5-1 . .
CASSGFQGPYEQYF TGTGCCAGTAGCGGCTTCCAGGGCCCCTACGAGCAGTACTTC TRBJ2-7 TRBV19 few .
CASSQGGSNQPQHF TGTGCCAGTAGTCAAGGGGGAAGCAATCAGCCCCAGCATTTT TRBJ1-5 TRBV19 . .
CASSASQGIGRNQPQHF TGTGCCAGCAGTGCATCACAGGGGATCGGCCGCAATCAGCCCCAGCATTTT TRBJ1-5 TRBV6-1 . TRBD1
CASSPSSPTNEKLFF TGTGCCAGCAGCCCCTCCAGTCCAACTAATGAAAAACTGTTTTTT TRBJ1-4 TRBV7-9 . .
CASSDTRAVARGEKLFF TGTGCCAGTAGTGATACCCGGGCCGTAGCCCGGGGTGAAAAACTGTTTTTT TRBJ1-4 TRBV19 few .
CASSGLAGASTDTQYF TGTGCCAGCAGCGGACTAGCGGGAGCTAGCACAGATACGCAGTATTTT TRBJ2-3 TRBV5-4 . TRBD2
CASRAEGTNYGYTF TGTGCCAGCAGGGCGGAGGGTACTAACTATGGCTACACCTTC TRBJ1-2 TRBV6-5 . .
CASSFTGTGEGNRFF TGTGCCAGCAGCTTCACCGGGACAGGGGAAGGGAACCGGTTCTTC TRBJ2-1 TRBV7-2 . TRBD1
CASRPTGSAYNEQFF TGTGCCAGCAGGCCCACAGGGTCGGCCTACAATGAGCAGTTCTTC TRBJ2-1 TRBV9 . .
CASTERGLTEAFF TGTGCCAGCACTGAGCGGGGGCTCACTGAAGCTTTCTTT TRBJ1-1 TRBV3-1/TRBV3-2 . .
CASSEMGAEQYF TGCGCCAGCAGTGAGATGGGAGCCGAGCAGTACTTC TRBJ2-7 TRBV10-2 . .
CASSQAGRANEQFF TGTGCCAGCAGCCAAGCCGGCAGGGCGAATGAGCAGTTCTTC TRBJ2-1 TRBV3-1/TRBV3-2 . .
CASSRTGLNPGELFF TGTGCCAGCAGCAGGACAGGTCTTAATCCCGGGGAGCTGTTTTTT TRBJ2-2 TRBV5-4 . TRBD1
CASTAAAGNYGYTF TGTGCCAGCACCGCGGCGGCAGGGAACTATGGCTACACCTTC TRBJ1-2 TRBV6-5 . .
CASSRGLAGGFNEQYF TGTGCCAGCAGCAGAGGACTAGCGGGGGGGTTCAACGAGCAGTACTTC TRBJ2-7 TRBV5-4 . TRBD2
CSVASGVEQYF TGCAGCGTCGCCTCAGGGGTCGAGCAGTACTTC TRBJ2-7 TRBV29-1 . .
CASSPFGAGLNTEAFF TGTGCCAGCTCACCATTTGGGGCAGGGTTGAACACTGAAGCTTTCTTT TRBJ1-1 TRBV18 . .
CASSKTSGRLGETQYF TGTGCCAGCAGTAAGACTAGCGGGAGACTAGGGGAGACCCAGTACTTC TRBJ2-5 TRBV6-2/TRBV6-3 . TRBD2
CASSLDRGSQPQHF TGTGCCAGCAGCTTAGACAGGGGTAGTCAGCCCCAGCATTTT TRBJ1-5 TRBV6-5 . TRBD1
CAWTLTDRDTGELFF TGTGCCTGGACGTTAACGGACAGGGACACCGGGGAGCTGTTTTTT TRBJ2-2 TRBV30 . TRBD1
CASSLGQGLQPQHF TGTGCCAGCAGCTTGGGACAGGGGCTTCAGCCCCAGCATTTT TRBJ1-5 TRBV7-2 . TRBD1
CASSGRYRGQQPQHF TGTGCCAGCAGCGGAAGATACAGGGGGCAGCAGCCCCAGCATTTT TRBJ1-5 TRBV9 few TRBD1
CASSLLAEVSYEQYF TGTGCCAGCAGCCTTCTAGCGGAAGTCTCCTACGAGCAGTACTTC TRBJ2-7 TRBV7-3 . TRBD2
CASSRLAGGPTDTQYF TGTGCCAGCAGTCGGTTAGCGGGAGGGCCAACAGATACGCAGTATTTT TRBJ2-3 TRBV27 once TRBD2
CASSFESSYGYTF TGTGCCAGCAGCTTTGAGAGTTCCTATGGCTACACCTTC TRBJ1-2 TRBV7-8 . .
CASSLVGVVTEAFF TGTGCCAGCAGCTTAGTAGGGGTGGTGACTGAAGCTTTCTTT TRBJ1-1 TRBV7-2 . .
CASSLMTGDGYTF TGTGCCAGCAGCTTGATGACAGGGGATGGCTACACCTTC TRBJ1-2 TRBV5-4 . TRBD1